The 7 T cell receptor beta chains below all came from one sample that was sequenced in a study of monozygotic twins with inflammatory bowel disease. TCRdb reprocessed the 5' RACE reads and reports one entry per CDR3 protein, with no DNA. The sample has just over 300,000 distinct CDR3 sequences, and its top ten clones hold roughly 5.2%. The sequencing sample was made of blood. All receptors come from a human donor with ulcerative colitis or Crohn's disease, or a healthy co-twin of an affected twin (not recorded which).

The chain recombines TRBV20-1 with TRBJ2-7; TCRdb reports TRBD2, a call that lacks DNA to check it against. The CDR3 extends over 15 amino acids. Germline CDR1 is DFQATT and CDR2 is SNEGSKA (reference sequence). The CDR3 is CSARDLDLAGFEQYF.

V and J are TRBV4-2 and TRBJ2-7; TCRdb selects TRBD1, and the lack of DNA leaves this call unchecked. The germline CDR1 and CDR2 sequences are LGHNA and YNFKEQ. The CDR3 length is 15 residues. The CDR3 is CASSHLPAGAGEQYF.

The chain recombines TRBV24-1 with TRBJ2-7. CDR1 and CDR2 (germline): KGHDR, SFDVKD. The CDR3 is 12 amino acids. CDR3 protein: CATSHGSYEQYF.

The rearrangement links TRBV20-1 to TRBJ1-5. This CDR3 region has 11 residues. The V gene's germline CDR1 is DFQATT and CDR2 SNEGSKA (reference sequence). This CDR3 is CSASGNQPQHF.

The chain combines TRBV25-1 with TRBJ1-2; with no DNA, the TCRdb D assignment of TRBD1 cannot be verified. CDR3 length: 13 amino acids. Looked up from germline, CDR1 is MGHDK and CDR2 is SYGVNS. CDR3 loop: CASSERQGYGYTF.

The genes are TRBV5-1 and TRBJ2-3. Germline V lookup: CDR1 SGHRS, CDR2 YFSETQ. The CDR3 is 14 amino acids. The CDR3 sequence is CASSLLASRDTQYF. Full variable domain (outside the CDR3, taken from reference TRBV5-1 and TRBJ2-3): KAGVTQTPRYLIKTRGQQVTLSCSPISGHRSVSWYQQTPGQGLQFLFEYFSETQRNKGNFPGRFSGRQFSNSRSEMNVSTLELGDSALYLCASSLLASRDTQYFGPGTRLTVL.

This chain uses TRBV12-3 or TRBV12-4 with TRBJ1-5; the TCRdb D gene call, TRBD1, has no DNA to confirm it. The CDR3 spans 17 residues. This CDR3 reads CASSSNLWTLVNQPQHF.